This TCR beta chain is drawn from a study of T cells in Graves' hyperthyroidism and ophthalmopathy. Study results and caveats: Separation of ophthalmopathy from stable hyperthyroidism was achieved by a 13 V-J model.

Stable disease denoted Graves' hyperthyroidism without ophthalmopathy progression within 18 months. Hyperthyroidism had been newly diagnosed in patients aged 18 to 65, and its duration was under 2 months. Exclusion of a patient resulted from uncontrolled infection, other autoimmune disease, pregnancy or lactation. Amplification of TCR beta CDR3 regions was performed using RNA transcripts as template. HTBI primers were employed in a first-round RT-PCR of the TCR CDR3. TCRdb fed the multiplex PCR reads into MiXCR, producing one record per CDR3 protein. This table holds some 600,000 distinct CDR3 sequences, 46% found once. The ends were cut back, 4 bases at V and 6 bases at J, with 13 bases in the middle. CDR3 size: 13 residues. The germline CDR1 and CDR2 sequences are SGHDT and YYEEEE. A word on this clonotype: No antigen is known for it.

Sample: peripheral blood or thyroid tissue (not recorded which). This rearrangement joins TRBV5-6 to TRBJ1-1; D unclear. The receptor comes from a woman younger than 35 with Graves' hyperthyroidism. The DNA for the CDR3 is TGTGCCAGCAGCACCTACTACGGGTCTGAAGCTTTCTTT. Translating gives CASSTYYGSEAFF.